Following are 20 T cell receptor beta chains from one sample sequenced in a study of blood T cells in healthy people across ages. With a J-beta primer mix and a sample-barcoded 5' primer, a second PCR ran about 7 to 12 cycles. Each CDR3 protein is one row after TCRdb ran MiXCR on the 5' RACE reads. The table has over 500,000 distinct CDR3 sequences, roughly half seen once. Source material: blood. The receptors shown here come from a woman older than 75 in good health.

This rearrangement joins TRBV19 to TRBJ2-1, with 10 bases that match TRBD2. Germline V lookup: CDR1 LNHDA, CDR2 SQIVND (reference sequence). Unmatched junction bases numbered 7, after V lost 8 bases and J lost 0 bases. There are 16 residues in the CDR3. The CDR3, as DNA: TGTGCCAGTGCCAGATCTAGCGGGAGCTCCTACAATGAGCAGTTCTTC. Protein: CASARSSGSSYNEQFF.

This clonotype was seen ten or more times. This rearrangement joins TRBV20-1 to TRBJ2-3, with 9 bases lining up with TRBD2. The V gene's germline CDR1 is DFQATT and CDR2 SNEGSKA (reference sequence). Germline trimming cut 6 bases from V and 2 bases from J; bases unmatched to any gene: 6. The CDR3 is made up of 14 amino acids. The CDR3 DNA reads TGCAGTGCCGCGCTAGCGGGGAACACAGATACGCAGTATTTT. It is translated as CSAALAGNTDTQYF.

The table lists this clonotype with many counts. A read error is possible here, since a much larger clone lies one base away. This chain uses TRBV20-1 with TRBJ2-1; TRBD2 aligns across 8 bases. The tail of the sequence fits TRBJ2-7 better, so the J call may be wrong. Looked up from germline, CDR1 is DFQATT and CDR2 is SNEGSKA (reference sequence). The length of the CDR3 is 15 residues. CDR3 sequence (DNA): TGCAGTGCTAGACCGAACGGGAGGGCCTACAATGAGCAGTACTTC. It encodes CSARPNGRAYNEQYF.

This clonotype was detected ten times or more. The chain couples TRBV27 to TRBJ2-1; D not certain. The CDR3 is 14 amino acids. Deletions cut 6 bases from V and 2 bases from J, with 11 bases between. The germline V gene encodes CDR1 MNHEY and CDR2 SMNVEV (reference sequence). The CDR3 sequence: CASSDSNTYNEQFF. The CDR3 DNA reads TGTGCCAGCAGCGACTCCAACACCTACAATGAGCAGTTCTTC.

This chain connects TRBV5-1 to TRBJ2-1; D is perhaps TRBD1 (5 bases). This CDR3 spans 15 amino acids. Trimming took off 0 bases at V and 4 bases at J, with 11 bases between the two ends. Germline lookup yields CDR1 SGHRS and CDR2 YFSETQ. CDR3 nucleotide sequence: TGCGCCAGCAGCTTGGAAGGGGTCCTTTACAATGAGCAGTTCTTC. This gives the protein CASSLEGVLYNEQFF.

CDR3 coding DNA: TGTGCCAGCAGCCCAGGGCACTACCCTGAGGATGGTGAGCAGTTCTTC. This translates into CASSPGHYPEDGEQFF. This chain links TRBV9 with TRBJ2-1; a weak D match, TRBD1 (5 bases). The CDR3 loop spans 16 amino acids. The germline CDR1 and CDR2 sequences are SGDLS and YYNGEE. Between the trimmed V and J ends, which lost 4 bases and 9 bases, there was a span of 23 bases.

The chain recombines TRBV29-1 with TRBJ2-7; tentatively, D is TRBD2 (5 bases). This CDR3 has 12 residues. Between the trimmed V and J ends, which lost 5 bases and 1 base, there was a span of 9 bases. CDR1 is SQVTM and CDR2 is ANQGSEA in the germline V gene. CDR3 loop: CSVIRGSYEQYF. CDR3 nucleotides: TGCAGCGTTATCCGGGGTTCCTACGAGCAGTACTTC.

As for this clonotype: The junction and the germline gene differ at one end; a read error may be behind it. Written as DNA, the CDR3 is TGTGCCAGCAGTTACTCGGAGGTGAACACCAGGGAGCTGTTTTTT. As protein: CASSYSEVNTRELFF. The gene calls are TRBV6-5 and TRBJ2-2; TRBD2 might be the D (5 bases). Germline V lookup: CDR1 MNHEY, CDR2 SVGAGI. The CDR3 runs 15 residues.

This clonotype was observed at least ten times. The CDR3 sequence: CASSLTTGRRDEQFF. The CDR3 bases are TGTGCCAGCAGCCTTACGACAGGCCGACGAGATGAGCAGTTCTTC. This chain connects TRBV7-9 to TRBJ2-1, with D possibly matching TRBD1 (6 bases). V shed 5 bases and J shed 8 bases, with 19 bases lying between them. The CDR3 has 15 amino acids. Germline V gene data show CDR1 as SEHNR and CDR2 as FQNEAQ (reference sequence).

The V gene is TRBV15, the J gene TRBJ2-1; D may be TRBD2 (6 bases). There are 13 residues in the CDR3. Germline V gene lookup returns CDR1 LNHNV and CDR2 YYDKDF (reference sequence). The germline V and J ends were trimmed by 9 bases and 0 bases, with 9 bases remaining between them. This CDR3 reads CATWDSSYNEQFF. The DNA of the CDR3 is TGTGCCACTTGGGACTCCTCCTACAATGAGCAGTTCTTC. Variable domain in full (rest from reference TRBV15 and TRBJ2-1): DAMVIQNPRYQVTQFGKPVTLSCSQTLNHNVMYWYQQKSSQAPKLLFHYYDKDFNNEADTPDNFQSRRPNTSFCFLDIRSPGLGDTAMYLCATWDSSYNEQFFGPGTRLTVL.

The chain carries TRBV20-1 and TRBJ1-5, with TRBD1 identical over 7 bases. Per the germline V gene, CDR1 is DFQATT and CDR2 is SNEGSKA (reference sequence). The trim removed 6 bases at V and 1 base at J, leaving 12 bases unmatched. The CDR3 sequence is 16 residues long. The CDR3 DNA follows: TGCAGTGCGGACGACAGGGTGCTTGCGAGCAATCAGCCCCAGCATTTT. Translating it yields CSADDRVLASNQPQHF.

As regards this clonotype: One end of the junction is discordant with germline, which a read error may explain. The chain uses TRBV6-5 and TRBJ2-1; 10 bases agree with TRBD1. This CDR3 comprises 15 residues. The germline gives CDR1 MNHEY, CDR2 SVGAGI. In DNA form, the CDR3 reads TGTGCCAGCGGACGGGACAGGGGCTCCTACAATGGGCAGTTCTTC. It yields the protein CASGRDRGSYNGQFF.

At least ten counts were recorded for this clonotype. The CDR3 region has the DNA TGCGCCAGCAGCTTGGCAGGGGACAACTATGGCTACACCTTC. The encoded protein is CASSLAGDNYGYTF. V usage is TRBV5-1 and J usage is TRBJ1-2; a weak D match, TRBD1 (6 bases). CDR1 and CDR2 (germline): SGHRS, YFSETQ. CDR3 length equals 14 residues. Between the trimmed V and J ends, which lost 0 bases and 2 bases, there was a span of 8 bases.

The gene calls are TRBV11-3 and TRBJ2-1, with 9 bases identical to TRBD1. Looked up from germline, CDR1 is SGHNT and CDR2 is YENEEA. The CDR3 sequence is 14 residues long. Trimming cost V 4 bases and J 8 bases; bases outside gene matches: 6. In DNA form, the CDR3 reads TGTGCCAGCAGCTCCGGACAGGGGCCCCATGAGCAGTTCTTC. Protein sequence: CASSSGQGPHEQFF.

Worth noting for this clonotype: A read error is possible here, since a much larger clone lies one base away. This chain joins TRBV27 and TRBJ2-1; 13 nucleotides align to TRBD2. Losses at the gene ends were 7 bases for V and 10 bases for J; bases not matched to a gene: 10. Germline CDR1 reads MNHEY; CDR2 reads SMNVEV (reference sequence). The CDR3 consists of 15 residues. CDR3 sequence reads: CASIEGLAGAYEQFF. Here the CDR3 DNA reads TGTGCCAGCATTGAAGGACTAGCGGGAGCCTACGAGCAGTTCTTC.

There are a few counts of this clonotype. The chain employs TRBV20-1 and TRBJ2-7, with 9 bases matching TRBD1. The J segment lost 5 bases and the V segment lost 3 bases, leaving 5 bases of the junction unmatched. The CDR3 spans 13 residues. In germline, CDR1 is DFQATT, CDR2 SNEGSKA (reference sequence). This CDR3 is CSASGTGSHEQYF. The CDR3, as DNA: TGCAGTGCTAGTGGGACAGGGTCCCACGAGCAGTACTTC.

This clonotype was observed a few times. This sequence joins TRBV20-1 and TRBJ2-3; 10 nucleotides align to TRBD2. CDR1 and CDR2 (germline): DFQATT, SNEGSKA (reference sequence). J lost 6 bases, V lost 5 bases, and 8 bases had no gene match. This CDR3 has 14 residues. The CDR3 nucleotides are TGCAGTGCTCTCGGAGCGGGGGGGGTGGATACGCAGTATTTT. Translating it yields CSALGAGGVDTQYF.

The V and J genes are TRBV5-1 and TRBJ1-4; D is uncertain. The CDR3 is 15 amino acids. Trimming pared 3 bases from V and 0 bases from J, leaving 9 bases between. Germline V gene data show CDR1 as SGHRS and CDR2 as YFSETQ. The chain's CDR3 is CASSSPGATNEKLFF. CDR3 coding DNA: TGCGCCAGCAGCTCACCGGGAGCAACTAATGAAAAACTGTTTTTT.

This clonotype was recorded at least ten times. The genes are TRBV9 and TRBJ1-2; unclear D gene. Germline V gives CDR1 SGDLS, CDR2 YYNGEE. Deletions cut 7 bases from V and 1 base from J, with 17 bases between. CDR3 length: 15 residues. The CDR3 region has the DNA TGTGCCAGCTGCAAGGGCGGAAGTTTTAACTATGGCTACACCTTC. Residues: CASCKGGSFNYGYTF.

With regard to this clonotype: A clone one base away is much larger, so this may be a read error. V is TRBV27 and J is TRBJ1-2, with a weak D call TRBD1 (5 bases). Germline-derived CDR1 and CDR2 are MNHEY and SMNVEV (reference sequence). The CDR3 sequence is 15 residues long. CDR3 in amino acids: CASRPQGRTNYDYTF. CDR3 DNA: TGTGCCAGCAGGCCCCAAGGACGGACAAATTATGACTACACCTTC.